The sequence of this T cell receptor (beta chain) was determined in a study of neoadjuvant anti-PD-1 for oral cavity cancer. This clone was seen a handful of times. Its specificity is unknown. Blood libraries mostly used roughly 520 ng genomic DNA, six replicates each. Using immunoSEQ multiplex PCR, the repertoire was profiled, and TCRdb retains in-frame clones only, with some absent. The sample shows 30,000 or so clones, more than 65% of them seen only once. The time point here: after neoadjuvant nivolumab, at surgical resection. Stage II-IVA oral cavity squamous cell carcinoma was new and untreated by systemic or radiation therapy. CDR3 size: 15 residues. Germline CDR1 MGHDK, CDR2 SYGVNS. Trimming stripped 4 bases from V and 2 bases from J, with 14 bases between. General study points: After neoadjuvant nivolumab, PBMC T cell clonality was significantly higher in non-responders than responders.

The input for sequencing was PBMCs, taken after nivolumab (anti-PD-1) treatment. The chain recombines TRBV25-1 with TRBJ1-2, with D tentatively TRBD1 (6 bases). The sequence came from a person aged 35 to 85 with oral cavity squamous cell carcinoma. The CDR3 is CASSGRDTSNYGYTF. The CDR3 DNA reads as TGTGCCAGCAGTGGCCGGGACACATCAAACTATGGCTACACCTTC.